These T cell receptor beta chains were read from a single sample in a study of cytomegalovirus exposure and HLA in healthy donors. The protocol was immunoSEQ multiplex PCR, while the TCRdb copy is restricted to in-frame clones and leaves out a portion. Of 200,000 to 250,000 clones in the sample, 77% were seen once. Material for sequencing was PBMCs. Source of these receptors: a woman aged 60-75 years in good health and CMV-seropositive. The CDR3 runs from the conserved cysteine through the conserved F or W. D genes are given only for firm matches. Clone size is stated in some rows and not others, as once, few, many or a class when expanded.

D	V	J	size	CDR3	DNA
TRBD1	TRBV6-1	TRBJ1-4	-	CASSPLTGGNEKLFF	TGTGCCAGCAGTCCCCTAACAGGGGGCAATGAAAAACTGTTTTTT
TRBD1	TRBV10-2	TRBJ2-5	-	CASSDNLGQGNF	TGCGCCAGCAGTGACAACCTGGGACAGGGAAACTTC
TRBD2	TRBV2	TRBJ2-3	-	CASSEMASGSAADTQYF	TGTGCCAGCAGTGAAATGGCTAGCGGGAGTGCGGCAGATACGCAGTATTTT
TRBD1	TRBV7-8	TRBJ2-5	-	CASSPQDRVGETQYF	TGTGCCAGCAGCCCGCAGGACAGGGTAGGAGAGACCCAGTACTTC
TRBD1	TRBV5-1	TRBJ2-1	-	CASSGQGSYNEQFF	TGCGCCAGCAGCGGACAGGGGAGCTACAATGAGCAGTTCTTC
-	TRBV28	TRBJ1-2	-	CASSLRAGYTF	TGTGCCAGCAGTTTGCGGGCTGGCTACACCTTC
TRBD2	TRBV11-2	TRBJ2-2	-	CASSLSGMVTGELFF	TGTGCCAGCAGCCTTAGCGGGATGGTCACCGGGGAGCTGTTTTTT
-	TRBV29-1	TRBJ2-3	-	CSVHSGPDTQYF	TGCAGCGTTCACTCAGGGCCCGATACGCAGTATTTT
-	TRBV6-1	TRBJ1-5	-	CASRTLVGPQHF	TGTGCCAGCAGGACACTCGTTGGGCCCCAGCATTTT
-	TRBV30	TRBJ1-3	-	CAWSQNDGAGNTIYF	TGTGCCTGGAGCCAGAACGACGGAGCTGGAAACACCATATATTTT
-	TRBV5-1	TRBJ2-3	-	CASSLVGRGTDTQYF	TGCGCCAGCAGCTTGGTGGGGCGAGGCACAGATACGCAGTATTTT
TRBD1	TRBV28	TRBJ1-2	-	CASSATGARGNYGYTF	TGTGCCAGCAGCGCGACAGGGGCGAGGGGTAACTATGGCTACACCTTC
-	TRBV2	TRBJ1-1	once	CASKKDRHMNTEAFF	TGTGCCAGCAAGAAAGACAGACACATGAACACTGAAGCTTTCTTT
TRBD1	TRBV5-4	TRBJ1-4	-	CASSGKTGGANEKLFF	TGTGCCAGCAGCGGCAAAACAGGGGGAGCTAATGAAAAACTGTTTTTT
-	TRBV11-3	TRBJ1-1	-	CASSPTGLNTEAFF	TGTGCCAGCAGCCCGACAGGTCTGAACACTGAAGCTTTCTTT
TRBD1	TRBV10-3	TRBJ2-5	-	CAIRPGQGQETQYF	TGTGCCATCAGGCCGGGACAGGGCCAAGAGACCCAGTACTTC
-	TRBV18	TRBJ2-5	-	CASSPGGAATETQYF	TGTGCCAGCTCACCAGGGGGGGCCGCAACAGAGACCCAGTACTTC
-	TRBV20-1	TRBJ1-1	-	CSAGGASEAFF	TGCAGTGCTGGTGGGGCATCAGAAGCTTTCTTT
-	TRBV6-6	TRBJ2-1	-	CASLEALDNEQFF	TGTGCCAGTTTAGAGGCCCTCGACAATGAGCAGTTCTTC
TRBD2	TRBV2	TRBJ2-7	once	CASSESAASGVYEQYF	TGTGCCAGCAGTGAAAGTGCGGCTAGCGGAGTCTACGAGCAGTACTTC
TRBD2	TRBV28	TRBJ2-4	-	CASSWGGRLGKNIQYF	TGTGCCAGCAGTTGGGGAGGGAGGTTGGGCAAAAACATTCAGTACTTC
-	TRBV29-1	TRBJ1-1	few	CSVDPHAGRTEAFF	TGCAGCGTTGATCCCCATGCGGGGAGGACTGAAGCTTTCTTT
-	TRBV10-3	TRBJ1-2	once	CAISGEGDYSRGYTF	TGTGCCATTAGTGGGGAGGGCGATTATTCTCGGGGCTACACCTTC